This T cell receptor (beta chain) was identified in a study of control samples from healthy donors and cancer patients. Libraries were prepared by immunoSEQ multiplex PCR; TCRdb keeps only in-frame clonotypes and omits some of them. Here the sample spans approximately 170,000 clones, roughly 95% being singletons. The CDR3 is 17 amino acids. Germline V lookup: CDR1 SGHTA, CDR2 FQGTGA. With 1 base clipped from V and 2 bases from J, the junction kept 6 bases outside the gene matches. The V and J genes are TRBV7-3 and TRBJ2-3, with 10 bases lining up with TRBD2. Material for sequencing was blood. This receptor was identified in an older woman in good health. The CDR3 region is CASSLMASGGHTDTQYF. The CDR3 nucleotides read TGTGCCAGCAGCTTAATGGCTAGCGGGGGTCACACAGATACGCAGTATTTT.